The 23 T cell receptor beta chains presented below share a single source sample, sequenced in a study of T cells in localized non-small cell lung cancer (TCRdb year 2020). Library preparation employed the immunoSEQ multiplex PCR assay. TCRdb carries this immuneACCESS record with in-frame sequences only. Its versions omit some clonotypes, under half of them owing to an unresolved V gene in the studies checked, with the rest unexplained. The sample includes 1,500 to 2,000 clones, with 35% to 45% observed a single time. The top ten clones comprise roughly 15% of the sample. The sequencing here drew on lung tumor tissue, taken before any cancer treatment. The receptors were gathered from a woman aged 35 to 75 with stage I lung adenocarcinoma.

This clone was seen only a few times. This sequence joins TRBV1 and TRBJ1-4; TRBD1, as called in the table, went unchecked against the DNA. TRBV1 is designated a pseudogene. This CDR3 comprises 14 residues. The CDR3 DNA sequence: TGCGCCAGCAGCCAGGCGGACAGTAATGAAAAACTGTTTTTT. It is translated as CASSQADSNEKLFF.

This rearrangement joins TRBV18 to TRBJ2-7; D is possibly TRBD1 or TRBD2 (5 bases each). There are 15 residues in the CDR3. V lost 6 bases and J lost 3, with 18 bases in between. CDR1 KGHSH and CDR2 LQKENI come from the germline V gene. The CDR3 DNA follows: TGTGCCAGCTCCCTGGGACCCTCTGAGGACTACGAGCAGTACTTC. This gives the protein CASSLGPSEDYEQYF.

This clone was counted between two and nine times. This chain connects TRBV6-8 to TRBJ1-6; TRBD1 might be the D (6 bases). The germline V gene encodes CDR1 MNHGY and CDR2 SAAAGT. The CDR3 sequence is 14 residues long. Trimming left V 5 bases short and J 7 bases short, with 12 bases between. The CDR3 DNA follows: TGTGCCAGCAGTCCAGGGGCGGGGAATTCACCCCTCCACTTT. Encoded protein: CASSPGAGNSPLHF.

This clone is medium-sized by share. The chain couples TRBV9 to TRBJ2-1, with D perhaps TRBD1 (6 bases). V shed 3 bases and J shed 6 bases, with 13 bases lying between them. CDR1 and CDR2 from the germline V gene are SGDLS and YYNGEE. The CDR3 loop spans 14 amino acids. The CDR3 DNA sequence: TGTGCCAGCAGCGAGGGGGTCGGGCTCAATGAGCAGTTCTTC. It specifies CASSEGVGLNEQFF.

The chain uses TRBV6-8 and TRBJ2-1; 7 bases line up with TRBD1. Germline V lookup: CDR1 MNHGY, CDR2 SAAAGT. J was trimmed by 6 bases and V by 5 bases; bases with no gene match: 10. The CDR3 sequence is 15 residues long. In DNA, the CDR3 is TGTGCCAGCAGTGACGACAGGGACACCTTCAATGAGCAGTTCTTC. Translated: CASSDDRDTFNEQFF.

By share, this clone counts as medium-sized. The CDR3 protein is CASATGSGANVLTF. CDR3 nucleotides: TGTGCCAGCGCTACGGGCTCTGGGGCCAACGTCCTGACTTTC. The chain recombines TRBV11-3 with TRBJ2-6, with D unclear. Looked up from germline, CDR1 is SGHNT and CDR2 is YENEEA. V lost 8 bases to trimming and J lost 0 bases, with 8 bases between them. The CDR3 is 14 amino acids.

This clone came up a few times. In DNA form, the CDR3 reads TGTGCCAGCAGTGAAAACAGGGAGAAGACTGAAGCTTTCTTT. This encodes CASSENREKTEAFF. The V and J genes are TRBV9 and TRBJ1-1, with D perhaps matching TRBD1 (6 bases). The V and J ends lost 5 bases and 5 bases respectively, with 16 bases between them. Germline CDR1 is SGDLS and CDR2 is YYNGEE. The CDR3 runs to 14 residues. The entire variable domain, with the rest obtained from reference TRBV9 and TRBJ1-1, is as follows: DSGVTQTPKHLITATGQRVTLRCSPRSGDLSVYWYQQSLDQGLQFLIQYYNGEERAKGNILERFSAQQFPDLHSELNLSSLELGDSALYFCASSENREKTEAFFGQGTRLTVV.

V usage is TRBV30 and J usage is TRBJ1-3; D not certain. The CDR3 consists of 12 residues. Germline CDR1 GTSNPN, CDR2 SVGIG (reference sequence). Deletions cut 3 bases from V and 0 bases from J, with 3 bases between. The CDR3 coding sequence is TGTGCCTGGAGGGGCTCTGGAAACACCATATATTTT. Translated: CAWRGSGNTIYF.

V usage is TRBV29-1 and J usage is TRBJ2-5; 9 bases agree with TRBD2. Germline loops: CDR1 SQVTM, CDR2 ANQGSEA. CDR3 length: 14 amino acids. J lost 7 bases, V lost 6 bases, and 12 bases had no gene match. CDR3 in amino acids: CSVIAGEAAGTQYF. CDR3 sequence (DNA): TGCAGCGTGATAGCGGGAGAAGCGGCGGGGACCCAGTACTTC.

The chain joins TRBV11-3 to TRBJ2-7, with TRBD2 identical over 9 bases. V gave up 6 bases and J gave up 7 bases; unmatched junction bases: 10. Germline V gives CDR1 SGHNT, CDR2 YENEEA. The CDR3 length is 14 residues. CDR3 amino acids: CASSPGTSRREQYF. As DNA, the CDR3 is TGTGCCAGCAGTCCCGGGACTAGCCGGAGGGAGCAGTACTTC.

The V call is TRBV19, the J call TRBJ2-1, with D perhaps TRBD1 (5 bases). This CDR3 contains 15 residues. The ends were cut back, 3 bases at V and 7 bases at J, with 16 bases in the middle. Germline-derived CDR1 and CDR2 are LNHDA and SQIVND (reference sequence). This CDR3 is CASSIRVGVRNEQFF. CDR3 sequence (DNA): TGTGCCAGTAGTATCAGGGTCGGAGTTAGGAATGAGCAGTTCTTC.

The chain couples TRBV19 to TRBJ2-1; 11 bases are shared with TRBD1. Germline CDR1 LNHDA, CDR2 SQIVND (reference sequence). The CDR3 spans 14 residues. J was trimmed by 5 bases and V by 10 bases; bases with no gene match: 7. The CDR3 loop is CATSDRGLNNEQFF. In DNA, the CDR3 is TGTGCCACTTCGGACAGGGGGCTGAACAATGAGCAGTTCTTC.

The chain joins TRBV28 to TRBJ1-3, with D hard to call. V lost 1 base and J 0 bases, leaving 13 bases between the germline ends. Germline loops: CDR1 MDHEN, CDR2 SYDVKM. This CDR3 has 17 amino acids. The CDR3 nucleotides read TGTGCCAGCAGTTTATATCCGGAGTCAAGCTCTGGAAACACCATATATTTT. Its protein is CASSLYPESSSGNTIYF.

The chain carries TRBV29-1 and TRBJ1-1; 8 nucleotides align to TRBD1. This CDR3 has 13 residues. Germline lookup yields CDR1 SQVTM and CDR2 ANQGSEA. The V segment lost 7 bases and the J segment 7 bases; nucleotides outside the gene matches: 11. CDR3 sequence reads: CSALDRDDGEAFF. In nucleotides, the CDR3 is TGCAGCGCGCTGGACAGGGACGATGGTGAAGCTTTCTTT.

This clone came up a few times. The CDR3 sequence is CASSLTGLNYGYTF. CDR3 DNA sequence: TGTGCCAGCAGTTTGACAGGGCTAAACTATGGCTACACCTTC. V usage is TRBV6-8 and J usage is TRBJ1-2; 7 bases map to TRBD1. The length of the CDR3 is 14 residues. Looked up from germline, CDR1 is MNHGY and CDR2 is SAAAGT. V lost 4 bases, J lost 2 bases, and 4 bases stayed unmatched.

This CDR3 reads CASSIRAGGADGYTF. The CDR3 DNA follows: TGTGCCAGTAGTATAAGGGCAGGGGGCGCAGATGGCTACACCTTC. The J gene is TRBJ1-2, the V gene TRBV19; 8 bases line up with TRBD1. V shed 2 bases, J shed 6 bases, and the junction held 8 bases outside the gene matches. The CDR3 contains 15 residues. In germline, CDR1 is LNHDA, CDR2 SQIVND (reference sequence).

The V and J genes are TRBV28 and TRBJ2-1, with 7 bases that match TRBD1. J was trimmed by 0 bases and V by 1 base; bases with no gene match: 9. CDR1 MDHEN and CDR2 SYDVKM come from the germline V gene. The CDR3 runs 18 residues. CDR3 in amino acids: CASSLLVPRDSSYNEQFF. CDR3 bases: TGTGCCAGCAGTTTATTGGTCCCCCGGGACAGCTCCTACAATGAGCAGTTCTTC.

The sample holds a few counts of this clone. The chain has TRBV6-8 and TRBJ2-7; TRBD1 aligns across 11 bases. Trimming at V came to 4 bases and at J to 2 bases, leaving 10 bases not matched to a gene. The CDR3 is 17 amino acids. Germline V gives CDR1 MNHGY, CDR2 SAAAGT. The CDR3 loop is CASSFTTGTGGTYEQYF. The CDR3, as DNA: TGTGCCAGCAGTTTCACAACCGGGACAGGGGGAACCTACGAGCAGTACTTC.

This rearrangement joins TRBV28 to TRBJ2-6; 12 positions agree with TRBD1. Germline V CDR1 and CDR2: MDHEN, SYDVKM. The J segment lost 4 bases and the V segment lost 1 base, leaving 5 bases of the junction unmatched. The CDR3 spans 18 residues. The CDR3 DNA follows: TGTGCCAGCAGTTTATCCCCGGGACAGGGGGCAGGGGCCAACGTCCTGACTTTC. It encodes CASSLSPGQGAGANVLTF.

The chain combines TRBV15 with TRBJ2-1; perhaps TRBD2 as D (7 bases). V lost 3 bases, J lost 4 bases, and 16 bases lay in between. Looked up from germline, CDR1 is LNHNV and CDR2 is YYDKDF (reference sequence). This CDR3 region has 16 residues. The CDR3 sequence is CATSRSKGEGYNEQFF. The CDR3 DNA reads TGTGCCACCAGCAGGTCCAAGGGGGAGGGATACAATGAGCAGTTCTTC.

The rearrangement links TRBV6-8 to TRBJ2-7; 8 bases fit TRBD2. CDR3 length: 16 residues. Germline CDR1 reads MNHGY; CDR2 reads SAAAGT. The V and J ends lost 6 bases and 1 base, in that order; junction bases with no gene match: 11. CDR3 bases: TGTGCCAGCAGAGGACTAGCCGCGGGGGCTTCCTACGAGCAGTACTTC. Translating gives CASRGLAAGASYEQYF.

This clone was detected only a few times. The chain employs TRBV11-3 and TRBJ1-1; D perhaps matches TRBD1 (5 bases). Germline CDR1 SGHNT, CDR2 YENEEA. Trimming pared 5 bases from V and 2 bases from J, leaving 15 bases between. The CDR3 runs to 15 residues. Here the CDR3 DNA reads TGTGCCAGCAGCGTCTCCGGGACGGACAACACTGAAGCTTTCTTT. Translation gives CASSVSGTDNTEAFF. The complete variable domain, with remaining parts taken from reference TRBV11-3 and TRBJ1-1, reads EAGVVQSPRYKIIEKKQPVAFWCNPISGHNTLYWYLQNLGQGPELLIRYENEEAVDDSQLPKDRFSAERLKGVDSTLKIQPAELGDSAVYLCASSVSGTDNTEAFFGQGTRLTVV.

The V call is TRBV18, the J call TRBJ1-2; the D gene is possibly TRBD1 (6 bases). This CDR3 comprises 13 residues. The V gene's germline CDR1 is KGHSH and CDR2 LQKENI. Trimming took off 8 bases at V and 4 bases at J, with 14 bases between the two ends. DNA for the CDR3: TGTGCCAGCGAGGGGGGCCCCCTCTATGGCTACACCTTC. It specifies CASEGGPLYGYTF.